This TCR beta chain derives from a study of HIV-infected patients and healthy controls. Worth noting for this clonotype: Its target is not known.

Reverse transcription used around 500 ng RNA and constant-region primers for alpha and beta. Separate chain-specific third strand synthesis with multiplexing indices produced the alpha and beta libraries. In TCRdb, the 5' RACE reads were re-called with MiXCR into one record per CDR3 protein. The data hold approximately 10,000 distinct CDR3 sequences, with about 6.5% observed a single time. Antiretroviral therapy had run roughly three months, about 14 weeks, before follow-up blood collection. No cell fractionation was done, so the repertoire covers all unsorted peripheral blood T cells. Findings of the study overall: HIV-infected repertoires had significantly higher mean Gini indices than controls, possibly reflecting oligoclonality.

The source material was blood, sampled during antiretroviral therapy. The origin of this receptor is an adult with HIV infection. The donor label of this sample is uncertain.

This CDR3 reads CASSLRVTNTGELFF. The CDR3 DNA sequence: TGCGCCAGCAGCTTGAGGGTAACGAACACCGGGGAGCTGTTTTTT. The chain employs TRBV5-1 and TRBJ2-2; D is undetermined. The CDR3 runs to 15 residues. The V and J ends lost 1 base and 0 bases respectively, with 7 bases between them. Germline CDR1 SGHRS, CDR2 YFSETQ.